The 14 T cell receptor beta chains below come from one sample, sequenced in a study of control samples from healthy donors and cancer patients. Using immunoSEQ multiplex PCR, the repertoire was profiled, and TCRdb retains in-frame clones only, with some absent. In the table there are hundreds of thousands of clones, almost 85% of which are singletons. Material: PBMCs. The receptors here all came from a woman aged 55-70 years with lung cancer.

Note on this clone: Other nucleotide sequences from this sample produce the same CDR3. The rearrangement links TRBV10-3 to TRBJ1-5; D is uncertain. Trimming stripped 3 bases from V and 0 bases from J, with 0 bases between. This CDR3 contains 12 residues. CDR1 is ENHRY, CDR2 SYGVKD, per germline. CDR3 sequence (DNA): TGTGCCATCAGTGATAGCAATCAGCCCCAGCATTTT. Protein: CAISDSNQPQHF.

There are a few counts of this clone. The chain carries TRBV21-1 and TRBJ2-5; the table's D call TRBD2 went unverified against the DNA. TRBV21-1 counts as a pseudogene. The CDR3 length is 15 residues. CDR3 nucleotides: TGTGCCAGCAGCAAGGATCTAGCGGGAGATGAGACCCAGTACTTC. The encoded protein is CASSKDLAGDETQYF.

This rearrangement joins TRBV5-1 to TRBJ2-5, with D perhaps matching TRBD1 or TRBD2 (5 bases each). CDR1 is SGHRS, CDR2 YFSETQ, per germline. V lost 0 bases to trimming and J lost 4 bases, with 10 bases between them. The CDR3 is made up of 14 amino acids. The CDR3 loop reads CASSLESGGETQYF. The DNA of the CDR3 is TGCGCCAGCAGCTTGGAGTCTGGGGGAGAGACCCAGTACTTC.

This clone was detected only a few times. The rearrangement joins TRBV28 to TRBJ1-5; weak D call: TRBD1 (5 bases). Germline CDR1 MDHEN, CDR2 SYDVKM. Trimming removed 8 bases from V and 2 bases from J, with 13 bases in between. This CDR3 is built from 14 residues. In DNA form, the CDR3 reads TGTGCCAGCGGGGCCTGGGAACGCAATCAGCCCCAGCATTTT. Amino acids: CASGAWERNQPQHF.

This clone was detected a few times. J is TRBJ2-2 and V is TRBV5-1; 8 bases match TRBD2. Germline loops: CDR1 SGHRS, CDR2 YFSETQ. This CDR3 has 16 amino acids. V lost 5 bases to trimming and J lost 4 bases; unmatched junction nucleotides: 10. As DNA, the CDR3 is TGCGCCAGCAGTTCGTCGGGAGGGGCGGGCACCGGGGAGCTGTTTTTT. Residues: CASSSSGGAGTGELFF.

This chain links TRBV29-1 with TRBJ2-1; 10 bases line up with TRBD1. Per the germline V gene, CDR1 is SQVTM and CDR2 is ANQGSEA. Germline trimming cut 7 bases from V and 8 bases from J; bases unmatched to any gene: 8. This CDR3 spans 13 amino acids. CDR3 sequence: CSGGQGLGDEQFF. Here the CDR3 DNA reads TGCAGCGGGGGACAGGGGTTAGGGGATGAGCAGTTCTTC.

In regard to this clone: Other nucleotide sequences from this sample produce the same CDR3. The rearrangement uses TRBV20-1 and TRBJ2-1; no definite D call. This CDR3 has 12 amino acids. V lost 3 bases and J 2 bases, leaving 5 bases between the germline ends. Germline assignment: CDR1 DFQATT and CDR2 SNEGSKA (reference sequence). The CDR3 region has the DNA TGCAGTGCTAGTCGTCCCTACAATGAGCAGTTCTTC. Its protein product is CSASRPYNEQFF.

In the case of this clone: The junction and the germline gene differ at one end; a read error may be behind it. The J gene is TRBJ2-3, the V gene TRBV28; D remains ambiguous. The germline CDR1 and CDR2 sequences are MDHEN and SYDVKM. This CDR3 spans 14 amino acids. CDR3 nucleotides: TGTACCAGCACTGACTCGTCGGCACTGGATACGCAGTATTTT. This sequence encodes CTSTDSSALDTQYF. The whole variable domain, filled in from reference TRBV28 and TRBJ2-3, reads DVKVTQSSRYLVKRTGEKVFLECVQDMDHENMFWYRQDPGLGLRLIYFSYDVKMKEKGDIPEGYSVSREKKERFSLILESASTNQTSMYLCTSTDSSALDTQYFGPGTRLTVL.

This chain links TRBV3-1 (or the pseudogene TRBV3-2) with TRBJ2-7; D might be TRBD1 (5 bases). The V end was cut by 4 bases, the J end by 1 base, with 11 bases between. The length of the CDR3 is 14 residues. CDR1 is LGHDT, CDR2 YNNKEL, per germline (reference sequence). This CDR3 is CASSRQGGSYEQYF. CDR3 in DNA: TGTGCCAGCAGCCGGCAGGGCGGTTCCTACGAGCAGTACTTC.

The chain employs TRBV21-1 and TRBJ1-2. TRBV21-1 is a pseudogene segment. This CDR3 contains 13 residues. CDR3 DNA sequence: TGTGCCAGCAGCCCGGGGGGGGGCTATGGCTACACCTTC. Protein sequence: CASSPGGGYGYTF.

This clone was seen just once. CDR3 region: CASSSQGGTSGISSYEQYF. As DNA, the CDR3 is TGTGCCAGCAGCTCTCAGGGGGGGACTAGCGGGATTAGCTCCTACGAGCAGTACTTC. The chain combines TRBV7-6 with TRBJ2-7; 13 bases match TRBD2. Per germline, CDR1 SGHVS and CDR2 FNYEAQ. The CDR3 consists of 19 residues. The ends lost 4 bases at V and 0 bases at J; junction bases unmatched: 12.

The chain has TRBV6-1 and TRBJ1-4; D not certain. Germline lookup yields CDR1 MNHNS and CDR2 SASEGT. The CDR3 is 15 amino acids. The ends were cut back, 3 bases at V and 4 bases at J, with 12 bases in the middle. CDR3 amino acids: CASSERGGRNEKLFF. CDR3 in DNA: TGTGCCAGCAGTGAGAGAGGAGGTCGTAATGAAAAACTGTTTTTT.

The chain joins TRBV28 to TRBJ1-5; TRBD1 matches at 8 bases. CDR3 size: 15 residues. Germline lookup yields CDR1 MDHEN and CDR2 SYDVKM. V lost 5 bases and J lost 3; bases outside the gene matches: 6. The CDR3 region is CASSPWTGSNQPQHF. For the CDR3, the DNA is TGTGCCAGCAGTCCATGGACAGGGTCCAATCAGCCCCAGCATTTT. Looking up the rest from reference TRBV28 and TRBJ1-5 gives the full variable domain: DVKVTQSSRYLVKRTGEKVFLECVQDMDHENMFWYRQDPGLGLRLIYFSYDVKMKEKGDIPEGYSVSREKKERFSLILESASTNQTSMYLCASSPWTGSNQPQHFGDGTRLSIL.

CDR3 DNA: TGTGCCAGCGGGGGACACCACAATGAGCAGTTCTTC. Amino acids: CASGGHHNEQFF. This chain joins TRBV9 and TRBJ2-1; D possibly corresponds to TRBD1 (6 bases). This CDR3 has 12 amino acids. Germline CDR1 SGDLS, CDR2 YYNGEE. V was pared by 7 bases and J by 5 bases, with 10 bases between.